The rows below give T cell receptor beta chains drawn from one sample of a study of shared clonotypes between healthy human individuals. Data came from immunoSEQ multiplex PCR; TCRdb stores just in-frame clones and leaves some out. The profile covers about 120,000 clones, with roughly 70% appearing a single time and 24% taken by the ten largest. The specimen was memory CD8+ T cells sorted from blood. The receptors were gathered from a woman aged 25 to 39 in good health. The CDR3 runs from the conserved cysteine through the conserved F or W. A D gene is named only where the DNA matches it firmly. Size tells how often a clone was seen (once, few, many) or the class of an expanded clone, and some rows leave it out.

j_gene | d_gene | len | v_gene | abundance | CDR3aa | CDR3nt
TRBJ2-3 | NA | 16 | TRBV4-1 | NA | CASSLARDTGTDTQYF | TGCGCCAGCAGCCTCGCCCGTGACACCGGCACAGATACGCAGTATTTT
TRBJ2-7 | NA | 12 | TRBV30 | NA | CAWSISRYEQYF | TGTGCCTGGAGTATCAGTAGGTACGAGCAGTACTTC
TRBJ2-4 | NA | 15 | TRBV7-6 | many | CASSYSTGAKNIQYF | TGTGCCAGCAGCTATTCAACAGGGGCCAAAAACATTCAGTACTTC
TRBJ2-5 | NA | 12 | TRBV7-2 | NA | CASSRPGETQYF | TGTGCCAGCAGCCGACCCGGGGAGACCCAGTACTTC
TRBJ2-7 | NA | 14 | TRBV9 | NA | CASSRRDNLHEQYF | TGTGCCAGCAGCCGCCGGGACAACCTCCACGAGCAGTACTTC
TRBJ2-1 | TRBD2 | 15 | TRBV6-4 | once | CASSAQGGSYNEQFF | TGTGCCAGCAGTGCCCAGGGAGGGTCCTACAATGAGCAGTTCTTC
TRBJ2-5 | NA | 13 | TRBV7-8 | NA | CASSGPSGDPQYF | TGTGCCAGCAGCGGCCCGTCGGGGGATCCCCAGTACTTC
TRBJ2-7 | NA | 12 | TRBV2 | NA | CANHGPVYEQYF | TGTGCCAACCATGGACCGGTCTACGAGCAGTACTTC
TRBJ2-3 | NA | 15 | TRBV6-5 | NA | CASSRGDQVADTQYF | TGTGCCAGCTCACGAGGGGACCAAGTCGCAGATACGCAGTATTTT
TRBJ1-4 | NA | 13 | TRBV6-1 | NA | CASSSRLDEKLFF | TGTGCCAGCAGTTCTCGTCTGGATGAAAAACTGTTTTTT
TRBJ2-7 | NA | 14 | TRBV7-9 | NA | CASSPENFGYEQYF | TGTGCCAGCAGCCCCGAGAATTTCGGCTACGAGCAGTACTTC